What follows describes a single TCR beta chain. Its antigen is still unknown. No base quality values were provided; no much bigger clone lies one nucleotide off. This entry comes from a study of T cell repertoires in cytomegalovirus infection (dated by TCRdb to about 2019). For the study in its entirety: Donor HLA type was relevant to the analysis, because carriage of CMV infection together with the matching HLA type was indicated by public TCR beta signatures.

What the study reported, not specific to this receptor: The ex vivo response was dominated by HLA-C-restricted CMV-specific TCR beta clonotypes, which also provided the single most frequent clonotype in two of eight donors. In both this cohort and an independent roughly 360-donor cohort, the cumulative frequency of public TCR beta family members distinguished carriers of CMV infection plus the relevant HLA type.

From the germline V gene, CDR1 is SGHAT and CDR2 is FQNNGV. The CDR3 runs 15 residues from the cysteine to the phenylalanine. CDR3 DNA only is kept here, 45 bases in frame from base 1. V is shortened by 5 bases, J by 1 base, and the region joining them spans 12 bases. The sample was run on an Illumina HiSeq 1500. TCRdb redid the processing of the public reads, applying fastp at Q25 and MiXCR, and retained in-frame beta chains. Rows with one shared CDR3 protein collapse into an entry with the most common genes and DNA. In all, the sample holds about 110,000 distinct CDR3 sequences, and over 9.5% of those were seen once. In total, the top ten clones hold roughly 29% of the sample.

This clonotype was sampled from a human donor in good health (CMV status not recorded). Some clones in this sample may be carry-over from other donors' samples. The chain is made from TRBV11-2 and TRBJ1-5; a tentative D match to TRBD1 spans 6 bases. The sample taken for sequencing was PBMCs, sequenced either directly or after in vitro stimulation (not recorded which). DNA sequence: TGTGCCAGCAGCCCGAACACAGGGAGCAATCAGCCCCAGCATTTT. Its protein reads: CASSPNTGSNQPQHF. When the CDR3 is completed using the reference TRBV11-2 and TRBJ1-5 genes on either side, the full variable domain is EAGVAQSPRYKIIEKRQSVAFWCNPISGHATLYWYQQILGQGPKLLIQFQNNGVVDDSQLPKDRFSAERLKGVDSTLKIQPAKLEDSAVYLCASSPNTGSNQPQHFGDGTRLSIL.